This T cell receptor beta chain was identified in a study of neurological immune-mediated disorders. This clonotype was recorded at least ten times. Using its own MiXCR run on the 5' RACE reads, TCRdb lists one record per CDR3 protein. Of 55,000 to 65,000 distinct CDR3 sequences in the sample, around 10% were seen once. The sample's time point: longitudinal time-point 1 (baseline). Libraries used 2 million unsorted PBMCs kept frozen in RNAlater. The germline V gene has CDR1 SGHRS and CDR2 YFSETQ. Trimming cost V 4 bases and J 0 bases, with 6 bases left between them. The CDR3 is 13 residues long. V gene TRBV5-1 combines with J gene TRBJ2-3; D is ambiguous. The sample taken for sequencing was PBMCs. The receptor was derived from a male donor with HTLV-1-associated myelopathy (HAM/TSP). CDR3 DNA: TGCGCCAGCAGCCTCACTAGCACAGATACGCAGTATTTT. Protein: CASSLTSTDTQYF.